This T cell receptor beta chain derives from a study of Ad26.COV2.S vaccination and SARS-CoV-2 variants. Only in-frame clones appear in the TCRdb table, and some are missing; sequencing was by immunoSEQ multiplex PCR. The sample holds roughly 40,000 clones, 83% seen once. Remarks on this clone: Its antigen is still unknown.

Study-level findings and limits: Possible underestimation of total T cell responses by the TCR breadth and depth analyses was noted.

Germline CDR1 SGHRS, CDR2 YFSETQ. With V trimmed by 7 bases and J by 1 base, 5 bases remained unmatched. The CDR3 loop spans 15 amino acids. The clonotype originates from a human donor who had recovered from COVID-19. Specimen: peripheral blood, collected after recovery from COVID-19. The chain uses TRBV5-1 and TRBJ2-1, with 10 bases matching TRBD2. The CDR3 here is CASGKREGSYNEQFF. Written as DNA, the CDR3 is TGCGCCAGCGGTAAGCGGGAGGGTTCCTACAATGAGCAGTTCTTC.